Presented here are 23 T cell receptor beta chains from one specimen sequenced in a study of blood T cell repertoires in COVID-19. Sequencing used immunoSEQ multiplex PCR; TCRdb keeps in-frame clones, though not all of them. The sample yields about 260,000 clones, around 90% seen once. The sample consisted of peripheral blood. These receptor sequences come from a human donor in a cohort sampled during active COVID-19.

V usage is TRBV7-8 and J usage is TRBJ2-7, with D maybe TRBD2 (5 bases). Per the germline V gene, CDR1 is SGHVS and CDR2 is FQNEAQ. Trimming took off 4 bases at V and 2 bases at J, with 9 bases between the two ends. This CDR3 region has 13 residues. The CDR3 DNA reads TGTGCCAGCAGCTCCGGGGTTACCTACGAGCAGTACTTC. Encoded protein: CASSSGVTYEQYF.

This clone was picked up one time. The V and J genes are TRBV28 and TRBJ1-2, with TRBD1 as a possible D gene (5 bases). This CDR3 has 20 amino acids. Germline V gene sequence: CDR1 MDHEN, CDR2 SYDVKM. V was clipped by 5 bases and J by 1 base, with 29 bases between them. CDR3 bases: TGTGCCAGCAGTCCACCCTCGGTTTGGGGCGGGGAGAACTTTAACTATGGCTACACCTTC. Translation gives CASSPPSVWGGENFNYGYTF.

The chain's CDR3 is CASSRWTGENTEAFF. The CDR3 DNA reads as TGTGCCAGCAGCCGCTGGACAGGGGAAAACACTGAAGCTTTCTTT. The rearrangement links TRBV7-2 to TRBJ1-1; 9 nucleotides line up with TRBD1. The V and J ends lost 5 bases and 2 bases, in that order; junction bases with no gene match: 6. Germline V gene data show CDR1 as SGHTA and CDR2 as FQGNSA. This CDR3 has 15 residues.

The chain is built from TRBV7-2 and TRBJ1-3; TRBD1 matches 9 bases. CDR1 and CDR2 (germline): SGHTA, FQGNSA. CDR3 size: 16 residues. The V gene end was trimmed by 1 base and the J gene end by 2 bases; junction bases not matched to a gene: 3. The CDR3 DNA reads TGTGCCAGCAGCTTAGGGGGACAGGGAACTGGAAACACCATATATTTT. Protein: CASSLGGQGTGNTIYF.

The gene calls are TRBV11-2 and TRBJ1-2; D is unclear. CDR1 SGHAT and CDR2 FQNNGV come from the germline V gene. The CDR3 extends over 13 amino acids. Deletions cut 7 bases from V and 1 base from J, with 10 bases between. The DNA of the CDR3 is TGTGCCAGCATCCTTCTCCTTAACTATGGCTACACCTTC. This gives the protein CASILLLNYGYTF.

This chain links TRBV27 with TRBJ2-3; D is uncertain. Trimming stripped 5 bases from V and 3 bases from J, with 3 bases between. Germline-derived CDR1 and CDR2 are MNHEY and SMNVEV (reference sequence). The CDR3 has 11 residues. The DNA for the CDR3 is TGTGCCAGCAGTCAAACAGATACGCAGTATTTT. It encodes CASSQTDTQYF.

V gene TRBV30 combines with J gene TRBJ1-2, with D maybe TRBD1 (6 bases). The ends were cut back, 0 bases at V and 8 bases at J, with 13 bases in the middle. CDR3 length equals 13 residues. Germline-derived CDR1 and CDR2 are GTSNPN and SVGIG (reference sequence). CDR3: CAWSVRQGQGYTF. As DNA, the CDR3 is TGTGCCTGGAGTGTCCGGCAGGGGCAAGGCTACACCTTC.

Points on this clone: The conserved phenylalanine or tryptophan normally closing the CDR3 is absent here, so this likely arose from a read error. The DNA is omitted, as the CDR3 cannot be located on it reliably, and the CDR3 follows TCRdb's listing. The chain recombines TRBV29-1 with TRBJ1-1; TRBD1, the table's D call, lacks a check against the DNA. Per germline, CDR1 SQVTM and CDR2 ANQGSEA. The CDR3 length is 10 residues, termini included. CDR3 protein: CSVEDPPGIS.

The V and J genes are TRBV2 and TRBJ2-1, with 9 bases lining up with TRBD2. The CDR3 has 13 residues. Trimming took 5 bases from V and 6 from J; bases not matched to a gene: 2. Germline V CDR1 and CDR2: SNHLY, FYNNEI. The CDR3 region has the DNA TGTGCCAGCAGTCCGACTAGCGGCAATGAGCAGTTCTTC. It codes for CASSPTSGNEQFF.

This chain uses TRBV25-1 with TRBJ2-7, with TRBD2 matching 10 bases. The CDR3 runs 15 residues. Looked up from germline, CDR1 is MGHDK and CDR2 is SYGVNS. The trim removed 7 bases at V and 2 bases at J, leaving 8 bases unmatched. Here the CDR3 DNA reads TGTGCCAGCACCCGATCGAGCGGGGGGGCCTACGAGCAGTACTTC. Translation gives CASTRSSGGAYEQYF.

The count of this clone is one. V usage is TRBV10-3 and J usage is TRBJ2-7; D is possibly TRBD2 (6 bases). Germline V gene lookup returns CDR1 ENHRY and CDR2 SYGVKD. This CDR3 region has 14 residues. V was shortened by 0 bases and J by 4 bases, with 10 bases between the two germline ends. CDR3 in DNA: TGTGCCATCAGTGAGTCGTCCAGCGGGTACGAGCAGTACTTC. Translated, it gives CAISESSSGYEQYF.

The V and J genes are TRBV5-6 and TRBJ1-5, with 7 bases aligning to TRBD1. J gave up 3 bases and V 2 bases, and 8 bases lay outside the gene matches. Germline-derived CDR1 and CDR2 are SGHDT and YYEEEE. The CDR3 consists of 16 residues. CDR3 bases: TGTGCCAGCAGCTTAACCACGGACAGGTCCAATCAGCCCCAGCATTTT. This gives the protein CASSLTTDRSNQPQHF.

The J gene is TRBJ2-2, the V gene TRBV3-1 (or the pseudogene TRBV3-2); 7 bases match TRBD1. V shed 4 bases and J 1 base; nucleotides not matched to a gene: 9. The CDR3 has 17 residues. Looked up from germline, CDR1 is LGHDT and CDR2 is YNNKEL (reference sequence). The DNA for the CDR3 is TGTGCCAGCAGCCCTCACACTTGGACAGGGAACACCGGGGAGCTGTTTTTT. This gives the protein CASSPHTWTGNTGELFF.

V gene TRBV4-2 combines with J gene TRBJ1-6; 10 bases are a match to TRBD1. Germline V gene data show CDR1 as LGHNA and CDR2 as YNFKEQ. The ends lost 0 bases at V and 2 bases at J; junction bases unmatched: 10. The CDR3 runs to 20 residues. The CDR3 DNA is TGTGCCAGCAGCCAAGATGGGACAGGGGAAGAGGGGGCCTATAATTCACCCCTCCACTTT. Translating it yields CASSQDGTGEEGAYNSPLHF.

Turning to this clone: Other DNA sequences in the sample encode the same CDR3. This sequence joins TRBV24-1 and TRBJ1-2; D not resolved. Germline loops: CDR1 KGHDR, CDR2 SFDVKD. V was trimmed by 1 base and J by 4 bases, leaving 9 bases between them. This CDR3 region has 14 residues. CDR3 sequence reads: CATSDFGVSYGYTF. CDR3 nucleotide sequence: TGTGCCACCAGTGATTTTGGAGTTTCCTATGGCTACACCTTC.

CDR3 nucleotide sequence: TGTGCCAGCAGTTACTCGGGCAGGAGGCGCGAGCAGTACTTC. Protein sequence: CASSYSGRRREQYF. The chain recombines TRBV6-5 with TRBJ2-7, with D perhaps matching TRBD2 (5 bases). V dropped 0 bases and J dropped 6 bases, with 12 bases sitting between them. This CDR3 contains 14 residues. Germline V gene sequence: CDR1 MNHEY, CDR2 SVGAGI.

The chain joins TRBV4-1 to TRBJ1-4; 8 bases are shared with TRBD1. CDR3 length: 16 residues. Germline assignment: CDR1 MGHRA and CDR2 YSYEKL. The V gene end was trimmed by 0 bases and the J gene end by 7 bases; junction bases not matched to a gene: 7. In nucleotides, the CDR3 is TGCGCCAGCAGCCAAGACTGGCCAGGGGGCAGTGAAAAACTGTTTTTT. Translated: CASSQDWPGGSEKLFF.

This rearrangement joins TRBV6-2 or TRBV6-3 to TRBJ2-3; D possibly corresponds to TRBD2 (5 bases). V lost 2 bases, J lost 2 bases, and 26 bases lay in between. The CDR3 runs to 20 residues. CDR1 is MNHEY, CDR2 SVGEGT, per germline. The CDR3 DNA reads TGTGCCAGCAGTTACGCTTCCGAGGTCGAGGGCCGCGACCCCACAGATACGCAGTATTTT. Amino acid sequence: CASSYASEVEGRDPTDTQYF.

The CDR3 DNA reads TGTGCCAGCAGCTTAGGACAAGGAATATCAGATACGCAGTATTTT. Protein: CASSLGQGISDTQYF. The J gene is TRBJ2-3, the V gene TRBV11-2, with unresolved D. This CDR3 contains 15 residues. V was trimmed by 1 base and J by 4 bases, leaving 12 bases between them. The germline V gene has CDR1 SGHAT and CDR2 FQNNGV.

V is TRBV7-9 and J is TRBJ2-7; 10 bases fit TRBD2. Germline V gene lookup returns CDR1 SEHNR and CDR2 FQNEAQ (reference sequence). The CDR3 runs to 19 residues. V shed 5 bases and J 0 bases; nucleotides not matched to a gene: 16. The CDR3 sequence is CASSPLARLAGVSSYEQYF. The CDR3 bases are TGTGCCAGCAGCCCCCTGGCTAGGCTAGCGGGAGTGAGCTCCTACGAGCAGTACTTC.

This clone turned up a few times. The CDR3 nucleotides are TGTGCCAGCAGCTTAGATGTACTACGCTACGAGCAGTACTTC. This gives the protein CASSLDVLRYEQYF. The chain couples TRBV11-2 to TRBJ2-7; D not resolved. The V end was cut by 0 bases, the J end by 3 bases, with 9 bases between. The CDR3 runs 14 residues. Germline loops: CDR1 SGHAT, CDR2 FQNNGV. The variable domain in full, completed from reference TRBV11-2 and TRBJ2-7, reads EAGVAQSPRYKIIEKRQSVAFWCNPISGHATLYWYQQILGQGPKLLIQFQNNGVVDDSQLPKDRFSAERLKGVDSTLKIQPAKLEDSAVYLCASSLDVLRYEQYFGPGTRLTVT.

This clone was seen only a few times. The chain joins TRBV30 to TRBJ2-5; D is perhaps TRBD2 (6 bases). Between the trimmed V and J ends, which lost 2 bases and 5 bases, there was a span of 9 bases. The CDR3 has 12 amino acids. The germline CDR1 and CDR2 sequences are GTSNPN and SVGIG (reference sequence). This chain's CDR3 is CAWSPAGETQYF. DNA of the CDR3: TGTGCCTGGAGTCCCGCGGGGGAGACCCAGTACTTC.

This clone was detected a few times. The chain employs TRBV5-4 and TRBJ1-6, with no clear D. This CDR3 spans 13 amino acids. Germline V gives CDR1 SGHNT, CDR2 YYREEE (reference sequence). V shed 4 bases and J shed 7 bases, with 9 bases lying between them. CDR3 in DNA: TGTGCCAGCAGCCCGGGATACAATTCACCCCTCCACTTT. This sequence encodes CASSPGYNSPLHF. Drawing the rest from reference TRBV5-4 and TRBJ1-6, the complete variable domain is ETGVTQSPTHLIKTRGQQVTLRCSSQSGHNTVSWYQQALGQGPQFIFQYYREEENGRGNFPPRFSGLQFPNYSSELNVNALELDDSALYLCASSPGYNSPLHFGNGTRLTVT.